These 6 T cell receptor beta chains share one sample of origin, sequenced in a study of T cells after yellow fever vaccination. TCRdb reprocessed the 5' RACE reads via MiXCR and lists one record per CDR3 protein. This sample has about 74,000 distinct CDR3 sequences, with more than 5.5% found just once. Sequenced material: CD8+ T cells sorted from PBMCs, taken 5 days after the first yellow fever vaccination. Receptor source: a man younger than 30 who received the YFV17D yellow fever vaccine.

This rearrangement joins TRBV20-1 to TRBJ2-5, with 9 nucleotides matching TRBD1. The CDR3 contains 17 residues. In germline, CDR1 is DFQATT, CDR2 SNEGSKA (reference sequence). V dropped 5 bases and J dropped 3; count of bases not matched to a gene: 16. CDR3 in DNA: TGCAGTGCTCGACACTCGGACCGGGACAGGGTTAAAGAGACCCAGTACTTC. This codes for CSARHSDRDRVKETQYF.

V and J are TRBV4-3 and TRBJ2-5; D call uncertain. V lost 4 bases and J lost 7, with 13 bases in between. The CDR3 is made up of 13 amino acids. In germline, CDR1 is LGHNA, CDR2 YSLEER. In DNA form, the CDR3 reads TGCGCCAGCAGCCCTACTTCATACGGGACCCAGTACTTC. It is translated as CASSPTSYGTQYF.

The rearrangement joins TRBV2 to TRBJ2-1, with D perhaps being TRBD1 or TRBD2 (5 bases each). The V end was cut by 4 bases, the J end by 4 bases, with 14 bases between. CDR1 SNHLY and CDR2 FYNNEI come from the germline V gene. The CDR3 contains 15 residues. In DNA form, the CDR3 reads TGTGCCAGCAGTGGAGGGGCAGACCTTTACAATGAGCAGTTCTTC. Translation gives CASSGGADLYNEQFF. Based on the CDR3 plus reference TRBV2 and TRBJ2-1, the full variable domain is EPEVTQTPSHQVTQMGQEVILRCVPISNHLYFYWYRQILGQKVEFLVSFYNNEISEKSEIFDDQFSVERPDGSNFTLKIRSTKLEDSAMYFCASSGGADLYNEQFFGPGTRLTVL.

CDR3 bases: TGTGCCAGCAGCCCGACACCGAACACCGGGGAGCTGTTTTTT. It codes for CASSPTPNTGELFF. The genes are TRBV3-1 and TRBJ2-2, with D uncertain. This CDR3 contains 14 residues. The V gene lost 4 bases and the J gene lost 0 bases, with 6 bases spanning the gap. Germline-derived CDR1 and CDR2 are LGHDT and YNNKEL (reference sequence).

This clonotype was observed many times. At one of its ends the junction is not consistent with the germline gene, which may arise from a read error. This chain links TRBV6-5 with TRBJ2-2; no clear D gene. CDR3 size: 16 residues. Germline V gives CDR1 MNHEY, CDR2 SVGAGI. The CDR3, as DNA: TGTGCCAGCAGATACTCGTTTAGTCCAGACACCGGGGAGCTGTTTTTT. This gives the protein CASRYSFSPDTGELFF.

This chain uses TRBV4-1 with TRBJ2-5; TRBD1 agrees at 9 bases. The germline gives CDR1 MGHRA, CDR2 YSYEKL. V trimming: 0 bases; J trimming: 3 bases; junction bases outside the gene matches: 14. The length of the CDR3 is 19 residues. The chain's CDR3 is CASSQEELLGQGSKETQYF. The DNA of the CDR3 is TGCGCCAGCAGCCAAGAAGAACTTCTGGGACAGGGCTCCAAAGAGACCCAGTACTTC.